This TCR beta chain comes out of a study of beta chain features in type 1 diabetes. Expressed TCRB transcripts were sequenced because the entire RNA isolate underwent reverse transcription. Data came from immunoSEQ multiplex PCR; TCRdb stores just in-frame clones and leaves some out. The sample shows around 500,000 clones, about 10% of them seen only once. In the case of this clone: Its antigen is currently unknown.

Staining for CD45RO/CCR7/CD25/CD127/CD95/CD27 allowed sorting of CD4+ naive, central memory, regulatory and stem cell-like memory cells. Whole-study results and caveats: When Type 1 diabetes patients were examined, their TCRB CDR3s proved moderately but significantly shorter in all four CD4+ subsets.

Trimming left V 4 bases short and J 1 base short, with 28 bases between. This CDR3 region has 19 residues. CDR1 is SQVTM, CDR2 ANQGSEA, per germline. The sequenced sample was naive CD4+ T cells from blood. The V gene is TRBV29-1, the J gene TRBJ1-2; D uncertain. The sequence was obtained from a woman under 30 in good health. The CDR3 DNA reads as TGCAGCGTTGTGGGCGGCGTTCCAACCGGAAAGTTCGATAACTATGGCTACACCTTC. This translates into CSVVGGVPTGKFDNYGYTF.